The following is a T cell receptor beta chain sequence with its context. The antigen it recognizes is unknown. Base qualities are missing; no much larger clone stands one base away. The CDR1 and CDR2 encoded by the germline V gene are MRHNA and SNTAGT. There are 16 amino acids in the CDR3, from cysteine to phenylalanine inclusive. Of the read, only the CDR3 DNA is kept; its 48 bases are in frame from base 1. Between the V and J ends, shortened by 8 bases and 4 bases respectively, the junction contains 24 bases. For sequencing of the TCRbeta CDR3 region, genomic DNA was extracted from the sorted cells. The immunoSEQ Assay was used to sequence the TCRbeta CDR3 regions. The immuneACCESS repertoire file appears here via TCRdb, limited to in-frame rearrangements. These files lack a portion of the clones; in checked studies, under half of the deficit traces to unresolved V genes, and the cause of the others is not known. The sample table holds around 41,000 clones, of which about 89% were seen once. The ten largest account for roughly 0.55% of the sample.

This entry comes from a study of OX40 agonist ivuxolimab in advanced cancers. At the level of the whole study: The costimulatory receptor OX40 (CD134) was targeted by ivuxolimab, a fully human IgG2 agonistic monoclonal antibody. The purpose of peripheral TCRbeta sequencing was to test whether ivuxolimab changed TCR sequence diversity and led to clonal T-cell expansion. Of the approximately 50 dose-escalation patients, hepatocellular carcinoma was present in about 20, melanoma in roughly 15, renal cell carcinoma in 9 and head and neck cancer in 9. In the dose-escalation cohort, 65% to 85% of patients were male, and the mean age was roughly 60 years with a range of 23 to 79. Intravenous ivuxolimab was administered to patients every 2 weeks at six dose levels: 0.01, 0.1, 0.3, 1.5, 3 and 10 mg/kg. Partial responses occurred in three dose-escalation patients: two with cutaneous melanoma and one with hepatocellular carcinoma. Prior anti-PD-1, anti-PD-L1 or anti-CTLA-4 therapy was permitted, and checkpoint inhibitors had been received by about 36% of dose-escalation patients. The paper describes the monotherapy dose-escalation part (N of about 47 patients) of the phase I trial of ivuxolimab. Study-wide findings and limitations: Low levels of normalized T-cell clonal expansion were also seen in some nonresponding patients. At doses of 0.1 to 3.0 mg/kg, clonal expansion of both CD4+ and CD8+ T cells in blood was seen between baseline and week 6. Partial responders in the 0.1-3.0 mg/kg groups had among the lowest normalized peripheral clonal expansion, especially among CD8+ T cells. After ivuxolimab, CD8+ T cells had more expanded clones than CD4+ T cells on average. Which antigens the clonally expanded peripheral T cells were specific for was not determined.

The trial excluded patients who had a history of autoimmune disease or who were on systemic immunosuppression. Peripheral blood for TCR sequencing was collected from all dose cohorts at baseline, on cycle 4 day 1, and on cycle 7 day 1. Samples came from an open-label, multicenter, first-in-human phase I dose-escalation trial of ivuxolimab. Adults with locally advanced or metastatic melanoma, renal cell, hepatocellular, or head and neck squamous cell carcinoma were enrolled in the trial. CD4+ and CD8+ T cells were sorted separately from peripheral blood before TCR sequencing. The material sequenced was CD4+ or CD8+ T cells sorted from blood, taken in a trial of the OX40 agonist ivuxolimab. The V gene is TRBV6-4 and the J gene is TRBJ2-7, with a weak D call of TRBD1 (5 bases match). The clonotype was recovered from an adult with an advanced solid tumor such as melanoma, head and neck, liver or kidney cancer. The DNA sequence is as follows: TGTGCCAGCTCTCCCGCTAGGGGCCCTGAGGTATACGAGCAGTACTTC. Its protein is CASSPARGPEVYEQYF.